This TCR beta chain was identified during a study of shared clonotypes between healthy human individuals. This CDR3 has 13 residues. Germline lookup yields CDR1 SQVTM and CDR2 ANQGSEA. V lost 1 base, J lost 4 bases, and 11 bases lay in between. Of note for this clone: The antigen remains undetermined.

Libraries were prepared by immunoSEQ multiplex PCR; TCRdb keeps only in-frame clonotypes and omits some of them. This sample carries around 600,000 clones, 98% of them seen once, and the ten largest clones take 0.3%. Positive CCR7 selection of CD45RO-negative cells yielded the naive CD8 cells, and terminally differentiated effector memory CD45RA+ cells were excluded. All of the donors resided in Nashville, Tennessee, and each was a Caucasian adult. Study conclusions and caveats: Shared across several donors were 5% to 6% of the naive CD4 clonotypes.

The chain combines TRBV29-1 with TRBJ2-7; D ambiguous. Sequences were obtained from naive CD8+ T cells sorted from blood. The TCR originated in a man in his thirties or forties in good health. For the CDR3, the DNA is TGCAGCGTTGAAGCTGAGTCCGGATACGAGCAGTACTTC. Translated, it gives CSVEAESGYEQYF.